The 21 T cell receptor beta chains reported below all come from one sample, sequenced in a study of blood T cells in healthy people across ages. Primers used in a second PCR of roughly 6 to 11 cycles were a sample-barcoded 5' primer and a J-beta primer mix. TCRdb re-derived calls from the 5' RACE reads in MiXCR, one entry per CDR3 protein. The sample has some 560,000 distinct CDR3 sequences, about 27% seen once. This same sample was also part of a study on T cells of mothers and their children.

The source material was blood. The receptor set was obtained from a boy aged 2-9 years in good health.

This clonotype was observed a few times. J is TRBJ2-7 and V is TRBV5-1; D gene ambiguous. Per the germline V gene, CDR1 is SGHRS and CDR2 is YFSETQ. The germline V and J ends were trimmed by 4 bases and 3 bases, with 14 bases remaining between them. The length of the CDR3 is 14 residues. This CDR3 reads CASSNPADFYEQYF. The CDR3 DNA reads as TGCGCCAGCAGCAATCCTGCGGATTTCTACGAGCAGTACTTC.

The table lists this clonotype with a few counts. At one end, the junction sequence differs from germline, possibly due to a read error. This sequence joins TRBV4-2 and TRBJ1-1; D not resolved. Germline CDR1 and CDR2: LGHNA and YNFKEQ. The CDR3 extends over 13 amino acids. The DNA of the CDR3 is TGTGCCAGCAGCCAATCCGGGCCACCCGGTTCTTCCTTT. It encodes CASSQSGPPGSSF.

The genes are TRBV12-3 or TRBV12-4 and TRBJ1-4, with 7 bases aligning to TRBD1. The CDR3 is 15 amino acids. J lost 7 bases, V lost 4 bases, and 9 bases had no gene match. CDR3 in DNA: TGTGCCAGCAGTTACTCGACAGGGAGAGTTGAAAAACTGTTTTTT. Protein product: CASSYSTGRVEKLFF.

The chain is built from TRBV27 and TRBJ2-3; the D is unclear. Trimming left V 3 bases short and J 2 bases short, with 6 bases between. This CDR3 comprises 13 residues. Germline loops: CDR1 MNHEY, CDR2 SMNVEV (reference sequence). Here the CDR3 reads CASSLGITDTQYF. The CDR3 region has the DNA TGTGCCAGCAGTTTGGGCATCACAGATACGCAGTATTTT.

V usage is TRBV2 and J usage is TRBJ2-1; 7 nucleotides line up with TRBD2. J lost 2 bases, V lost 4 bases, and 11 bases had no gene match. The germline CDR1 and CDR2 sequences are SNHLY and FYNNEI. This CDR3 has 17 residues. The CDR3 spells CASSGLGLQSTYNEQFF. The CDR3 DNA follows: TGTGCCAGCAGTGGATTGGGACTACAGAGCACCTACAATGAGCAGTTCTTC.

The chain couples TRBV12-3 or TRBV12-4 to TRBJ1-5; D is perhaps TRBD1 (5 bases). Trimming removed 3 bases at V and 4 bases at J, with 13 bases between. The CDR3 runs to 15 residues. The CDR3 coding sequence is TGTGCCAGCAGTTTCGGGGCTAGGTTGAATCAGCCCCAGCATTTT. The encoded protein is CASSFGARLNQPQHF.

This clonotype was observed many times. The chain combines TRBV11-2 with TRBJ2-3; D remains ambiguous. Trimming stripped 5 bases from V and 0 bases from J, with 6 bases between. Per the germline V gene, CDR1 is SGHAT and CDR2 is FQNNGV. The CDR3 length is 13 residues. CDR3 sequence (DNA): TGTGCCAGCAGCCGAACTAGCACAGATACGCAGTATTTT. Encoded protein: CASSRTSTDTQYF.

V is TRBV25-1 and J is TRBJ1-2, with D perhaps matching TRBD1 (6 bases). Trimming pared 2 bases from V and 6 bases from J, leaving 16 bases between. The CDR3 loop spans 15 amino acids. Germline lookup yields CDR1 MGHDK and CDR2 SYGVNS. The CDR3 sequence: CASSEGGAGRNGYTF. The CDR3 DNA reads TGTGCCAGCAGTGAAGGGGGGGCAGGCCGAAATGGCTACACCTTC.

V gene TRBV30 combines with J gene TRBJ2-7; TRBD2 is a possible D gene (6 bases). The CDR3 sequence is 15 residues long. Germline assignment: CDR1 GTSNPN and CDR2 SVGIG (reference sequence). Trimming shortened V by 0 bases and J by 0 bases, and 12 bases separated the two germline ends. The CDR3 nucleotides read TGTGCCTGGAGTGTCGGACTAACCTCCTCCTACGAGCAGTACTTC. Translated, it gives CAWSVGLTSSYEQYF.

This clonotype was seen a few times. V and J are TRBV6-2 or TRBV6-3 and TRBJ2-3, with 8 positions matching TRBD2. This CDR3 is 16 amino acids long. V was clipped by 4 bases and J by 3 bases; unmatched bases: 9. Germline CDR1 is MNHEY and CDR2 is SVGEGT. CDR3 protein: CASSWGAGVGTDTQYF. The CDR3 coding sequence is TGTGCCAGCAGTTGGGGAGCGGGAGTAGGAACAGATACGCAGTATTTT.

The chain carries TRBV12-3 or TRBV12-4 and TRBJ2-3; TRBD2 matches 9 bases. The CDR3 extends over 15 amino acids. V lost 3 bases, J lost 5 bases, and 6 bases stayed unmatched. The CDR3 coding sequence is TGTGCCAGCAGTTTTGTTTCGCGGGAGGGAGATACGCAGTATTTT. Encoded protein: CASSFVSREGDTQYF.

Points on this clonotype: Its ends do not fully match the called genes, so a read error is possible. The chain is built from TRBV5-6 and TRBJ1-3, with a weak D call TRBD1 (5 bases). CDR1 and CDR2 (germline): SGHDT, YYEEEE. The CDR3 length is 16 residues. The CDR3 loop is CASSLLFRGPGNTVYF. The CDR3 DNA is TGTGCCAGCAGCTTGTTGTTTCGGGGACCTGGAAACACCGTATATTTT.

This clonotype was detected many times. The CDR3 region has the DNA TGCGCCAGCAGCTTGAACCATTACAATGAGCAGTTCTTC. Amino acid sequence: CASSLNHYNEQFF. V usage is TRBV5-1 and J usage is TRBJ2-1, with D unclear. The germline V gene has CDR1 SGHRS and CDR2 YFSETQ. Trimming took 1 base from V and 4 from J, leaving 6 bases between them. The CDR3 length is 13 residues.

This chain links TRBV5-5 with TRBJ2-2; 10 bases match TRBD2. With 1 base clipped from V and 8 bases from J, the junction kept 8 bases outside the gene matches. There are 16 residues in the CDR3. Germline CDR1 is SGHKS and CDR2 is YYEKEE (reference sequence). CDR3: CASSLWLAGVAGELFF. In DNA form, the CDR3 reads TGTGCCAGCAGCTTGTGGCTAGCGGGAGTGGCAGGGGAGCTGTTTTTT.

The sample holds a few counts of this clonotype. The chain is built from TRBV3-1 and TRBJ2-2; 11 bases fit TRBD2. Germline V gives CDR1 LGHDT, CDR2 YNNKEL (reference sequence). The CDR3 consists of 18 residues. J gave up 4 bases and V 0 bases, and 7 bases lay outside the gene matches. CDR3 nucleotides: TGTGCCAGCAGCCAAGATATTCTAGCGGGAGGACCCACCGGGGAGCTGTTTTTT. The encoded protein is CASSQDILAGGPTGELFF.

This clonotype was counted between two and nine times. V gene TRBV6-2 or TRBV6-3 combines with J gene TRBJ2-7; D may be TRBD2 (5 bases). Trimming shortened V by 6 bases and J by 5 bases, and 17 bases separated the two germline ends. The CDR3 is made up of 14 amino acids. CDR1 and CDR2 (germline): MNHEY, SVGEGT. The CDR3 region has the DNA TGTGCCAGCAGCCCTAGTCGGGGTCTGAACGAGCAGTACTTC. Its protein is CASSPSRGLNEQYF.

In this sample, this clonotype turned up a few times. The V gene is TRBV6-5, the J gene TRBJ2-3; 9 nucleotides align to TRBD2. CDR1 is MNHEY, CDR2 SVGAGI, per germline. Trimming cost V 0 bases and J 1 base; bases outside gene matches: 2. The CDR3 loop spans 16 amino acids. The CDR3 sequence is CASSYSTSGRTDTQYF. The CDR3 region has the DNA TGTGCCAGCAGTTACTCGACTAGCGGCCGCACAGATACGCAGTATTTT.

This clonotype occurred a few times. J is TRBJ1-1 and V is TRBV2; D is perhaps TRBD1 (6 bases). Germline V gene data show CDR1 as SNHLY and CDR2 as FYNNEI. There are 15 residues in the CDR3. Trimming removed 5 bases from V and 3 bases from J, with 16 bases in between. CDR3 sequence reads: CASSSPTGIDTEAFF. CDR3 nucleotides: TGTGCCAGCAGTTCACCCACAGGGATCGACACTGAAGCTTTCTTT.

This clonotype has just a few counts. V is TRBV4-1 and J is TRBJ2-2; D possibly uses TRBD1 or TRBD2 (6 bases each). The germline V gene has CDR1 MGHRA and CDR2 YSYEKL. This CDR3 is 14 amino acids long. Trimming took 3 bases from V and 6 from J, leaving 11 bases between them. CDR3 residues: CASSQPGAAGELFF. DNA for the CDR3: TGCGCCAGCAGCCAGCCGGGGGCCGCCGGGGAGCTGTTTTTT.

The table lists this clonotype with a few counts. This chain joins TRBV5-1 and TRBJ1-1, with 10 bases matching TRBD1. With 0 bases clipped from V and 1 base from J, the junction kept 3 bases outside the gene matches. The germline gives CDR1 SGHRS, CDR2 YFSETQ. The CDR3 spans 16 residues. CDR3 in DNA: TGCGCCAGCAGCTTGGAGACAGGGGGCTCGAACACTGAAGCTTTCTTT. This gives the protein CASSLETGGSNTEAFF.

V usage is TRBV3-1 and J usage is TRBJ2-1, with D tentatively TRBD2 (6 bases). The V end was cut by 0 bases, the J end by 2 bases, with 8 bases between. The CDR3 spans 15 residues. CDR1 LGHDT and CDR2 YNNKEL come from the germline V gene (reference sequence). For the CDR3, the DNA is TGTGCCAGCAGCCAAGATGGAGGGGCCTACAATGAGCAGTTCTTC. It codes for CASSQDGGAYNEQFF.